This record covers a single T cell receptor (beta chain). There were TCR beta CDR3 regions amplified from RNA transcripts. TCR CDR3 underwent first-round RT-PCR with the HTBI primer set. TCRdb called the multiplex PCR reads again in MiXCR, with one record for every CDR3 protein. The data contain around 700,000 distinct CDR3 sequences, under 20% of them singletons. These data are taken from a study of T cells in Graves' hyperthyroidism and ophthalmopathy. A 10 ml volume of fresh peripheral blood provided the PBMCs. The CDR3 spans 16 residues. Germline values: CDR1 KGHDR, CDR2 SFDVKD. Trimming stripped 3 bases from V and 5 bases from J, with 18 bases between.

This sequence originates from a woman aged 45 to 65 with Graves' hyperthyroidism that later progressed to Graves' ophthalmopathy. The chain joins TRBV24-1 to TRBJ2-5, with D possibly matching TRBD2 (6 bases). Sequenced material: blood. The DNA of the CDR3 is TGTGCCACCAGTGATGAGCCGGGGGACTCAGGGGAGACCCAGTACTTC. It translates to CATSDEPGDSGETQYF.